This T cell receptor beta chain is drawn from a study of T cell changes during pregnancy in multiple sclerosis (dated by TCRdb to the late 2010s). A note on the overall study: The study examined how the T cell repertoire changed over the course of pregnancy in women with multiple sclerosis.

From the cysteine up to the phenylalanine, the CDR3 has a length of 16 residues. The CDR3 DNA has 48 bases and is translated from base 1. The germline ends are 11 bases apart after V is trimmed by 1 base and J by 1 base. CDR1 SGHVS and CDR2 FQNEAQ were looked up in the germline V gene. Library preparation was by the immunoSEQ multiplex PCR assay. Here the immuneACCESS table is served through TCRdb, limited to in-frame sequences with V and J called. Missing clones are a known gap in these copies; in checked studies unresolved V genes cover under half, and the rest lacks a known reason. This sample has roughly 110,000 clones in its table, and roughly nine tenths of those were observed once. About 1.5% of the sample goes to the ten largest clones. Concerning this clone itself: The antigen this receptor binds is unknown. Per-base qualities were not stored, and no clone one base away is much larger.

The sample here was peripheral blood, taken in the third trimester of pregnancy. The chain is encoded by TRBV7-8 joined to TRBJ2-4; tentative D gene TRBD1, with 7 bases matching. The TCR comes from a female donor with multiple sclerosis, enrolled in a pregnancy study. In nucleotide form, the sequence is TGTGCCAGCAGCTTAGGGGCAGGGGGGGCCAAAAACATTCAGTACTTC. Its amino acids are CASSLGAGGAKNIQYF.